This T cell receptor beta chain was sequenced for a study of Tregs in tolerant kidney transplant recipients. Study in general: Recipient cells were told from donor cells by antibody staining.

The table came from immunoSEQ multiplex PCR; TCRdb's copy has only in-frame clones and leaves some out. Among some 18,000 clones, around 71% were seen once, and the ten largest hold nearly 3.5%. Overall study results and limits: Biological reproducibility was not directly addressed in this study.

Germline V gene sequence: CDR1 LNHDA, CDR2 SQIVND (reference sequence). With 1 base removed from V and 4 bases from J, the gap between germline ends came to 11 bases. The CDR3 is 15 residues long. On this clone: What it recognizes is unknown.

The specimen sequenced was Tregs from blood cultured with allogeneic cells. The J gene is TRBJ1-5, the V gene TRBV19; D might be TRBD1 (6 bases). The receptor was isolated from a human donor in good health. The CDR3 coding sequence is TGTGCCAGTAGTATAGTGGGGGGCACGAATCAGCCCCAGCATTTT. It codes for CASSIVGGTNQPQHF.